The clone carrying this T cell receptor (beta chain) has a count of ten or more. The antigen remains undetermined. V lost 6 bases to trimming and J lost 5 bases; unmatched junction nucleotides: 11. CDR1 is SEHNR, CDR2 FQNEAQ, per germline (reference sequence). The CDR3 contains 15 residues. It was 8.5 to 10 ml of fresh peripheral blood that supplied the PBMCs. Amplification targeted TCR beta CDR3 regions from RNA transcripts. HTBI primers were the set used in a first-round RT-PCR of the TCR CDR3. Each CDR3 protein gets one entry after TCRdb re-called the multiplex PCR reads with MiXCR. Among roughly 400,000 distinct CDR3 sequences listed, about 14% were seen once. This entry is derived from a study of T cells in Graves' hyperthyroidism and ophthalmopathy. Across the study: Peripheral blood collection took place at initial diagnosis, before any treatment. Regarding the study as a whole: Most clonotypes expanded in the thyroid (above 0.001) were also present in blood. Before onset, by a median of approximately 6.8 months, the model predicted ophthalmopathy.

The sample was blood. The V and J genes are TRBV7-9 and TRBJ2-7; TRBD1 matches 9 bases. This TCR was sampled from a man aged 50 or older with Graves' ophthalmopathy. In DNA, the CDR3 is TGTGCCAGCAGACATACCGGGACAGGGTTTGACGAGCAGTACTTC. Residues: CASRHTGTGFDEQYF.